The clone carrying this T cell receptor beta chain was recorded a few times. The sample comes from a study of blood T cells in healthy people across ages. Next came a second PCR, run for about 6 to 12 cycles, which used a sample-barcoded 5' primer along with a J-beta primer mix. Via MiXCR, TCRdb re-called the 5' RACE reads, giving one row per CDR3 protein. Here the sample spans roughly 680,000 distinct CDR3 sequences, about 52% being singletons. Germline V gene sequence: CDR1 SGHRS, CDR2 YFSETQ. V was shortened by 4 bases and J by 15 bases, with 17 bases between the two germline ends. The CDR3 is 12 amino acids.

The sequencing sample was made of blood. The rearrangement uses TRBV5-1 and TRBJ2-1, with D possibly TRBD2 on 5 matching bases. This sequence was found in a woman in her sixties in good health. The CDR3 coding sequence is TGCGCCAGCAGCGGGGAGACCCATCGCCCGTTCTTC. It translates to CASSGETHRPFF.